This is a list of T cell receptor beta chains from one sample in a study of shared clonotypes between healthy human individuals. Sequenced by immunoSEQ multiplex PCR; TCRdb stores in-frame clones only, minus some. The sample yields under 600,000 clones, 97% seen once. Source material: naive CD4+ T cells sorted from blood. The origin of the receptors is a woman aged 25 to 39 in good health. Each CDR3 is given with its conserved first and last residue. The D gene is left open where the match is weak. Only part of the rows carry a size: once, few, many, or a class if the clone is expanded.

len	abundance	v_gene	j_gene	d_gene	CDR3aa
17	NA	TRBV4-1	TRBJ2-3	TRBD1	CASSQDIQTGAPDTQYF
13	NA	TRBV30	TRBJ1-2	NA	CAWRSVRLYGYTF
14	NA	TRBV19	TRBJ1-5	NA	CATTSWGKNQPQHF
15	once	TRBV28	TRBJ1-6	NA	CASRGLFRRDSPLHF
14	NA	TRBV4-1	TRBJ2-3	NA	CASSQGGRPDTQYF
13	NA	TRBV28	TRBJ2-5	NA	CASHSSPDGTQYF
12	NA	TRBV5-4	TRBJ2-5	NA	CASSLNGRTQYF
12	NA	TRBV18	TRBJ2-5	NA	CASSPGLETQYF
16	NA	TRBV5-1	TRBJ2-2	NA	CASSPLTDANTGELFF
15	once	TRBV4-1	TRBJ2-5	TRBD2	CASSRTSVLQETQYF
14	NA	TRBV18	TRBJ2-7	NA	CASSQQDGSYEQYF
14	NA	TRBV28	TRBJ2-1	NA	CASSPSFIGNEQFF
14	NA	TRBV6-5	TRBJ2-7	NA	CASSSYTAGYEQYF
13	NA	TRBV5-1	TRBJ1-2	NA	CASRDGTSYGYTF
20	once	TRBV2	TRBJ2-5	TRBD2	CASTTPDPGLAGSFQETQYF
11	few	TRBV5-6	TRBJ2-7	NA	CASSLVYEQYF
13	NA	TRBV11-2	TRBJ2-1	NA	CASSLGTDNEQFF
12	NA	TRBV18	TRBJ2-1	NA	CASSPSQVEQFF
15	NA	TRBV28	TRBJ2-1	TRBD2	CASSFAGGRYNEQFF
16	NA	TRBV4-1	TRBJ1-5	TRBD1	CASSQGQGRGNQPQHF
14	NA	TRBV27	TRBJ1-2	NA	CASSPGGPNYGYTF
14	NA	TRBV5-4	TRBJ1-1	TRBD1	CASGTGPSNTEAFF
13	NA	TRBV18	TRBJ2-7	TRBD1	CASSRAGGYEQYF
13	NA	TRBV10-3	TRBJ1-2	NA	CAISEDRVYGYTF
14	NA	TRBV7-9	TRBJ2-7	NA	CASSLANGLYEQYF
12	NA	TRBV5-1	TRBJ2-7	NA	CASSPQGVEQYF
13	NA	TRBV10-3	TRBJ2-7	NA	CAINPAEKYEQYF
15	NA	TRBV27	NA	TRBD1	CASSSGQDWRYEQYF
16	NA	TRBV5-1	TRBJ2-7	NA	CASSLIPGVRPYEQYF
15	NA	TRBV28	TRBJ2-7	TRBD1	CASSSGTATSYEQYF
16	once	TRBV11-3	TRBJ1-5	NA	CASSEREYGGNQPQHF
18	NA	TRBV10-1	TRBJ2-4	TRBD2	CASSEGMRTSGAKNIQYF